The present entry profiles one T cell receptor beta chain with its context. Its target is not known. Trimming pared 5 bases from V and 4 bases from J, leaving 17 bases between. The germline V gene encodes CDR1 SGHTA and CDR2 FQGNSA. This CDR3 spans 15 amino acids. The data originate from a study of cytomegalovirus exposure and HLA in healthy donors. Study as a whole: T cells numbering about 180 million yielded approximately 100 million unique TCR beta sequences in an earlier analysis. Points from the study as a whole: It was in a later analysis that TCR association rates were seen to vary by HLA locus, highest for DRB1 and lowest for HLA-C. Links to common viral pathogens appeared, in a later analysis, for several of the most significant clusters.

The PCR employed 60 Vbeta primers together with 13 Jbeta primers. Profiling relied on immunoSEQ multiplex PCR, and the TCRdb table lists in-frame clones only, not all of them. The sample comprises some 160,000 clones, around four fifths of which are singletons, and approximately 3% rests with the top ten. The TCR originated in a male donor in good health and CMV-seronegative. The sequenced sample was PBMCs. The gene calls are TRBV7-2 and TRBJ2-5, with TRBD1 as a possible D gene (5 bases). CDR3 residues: CASSLLRSRAETQYF. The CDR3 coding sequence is TGTGCCAGCAGCCTTCTCCGCTCCAGGGCAGAGACCCAGTACTTC.